A single sample is the source of the 26 T cell receptor beta chains below, sequenced in a study of T cell repertoires in cytomegalovirus infection (dated by TCRdb to between 2018 and 2020). Instrument on record: Illumina HiSeq 1500. TCRdb took the public reads, trimmed them with fastp at Q25, ran MiXCR for clone calling and kept in-frame beta chains. CDR3 protein sequences are deduplicated, and each keeps its most common genes and DNA. The sample contains 600,000 to 700,000 distinct CDR3 sequences, roughly 30% of them found a single time. 15% to 20% of the sample is in the top ten clones. These receptors' targets are unknown. The meaning of the sample's treatment or condition label: in vitro stimulation with specific CMV peptide epitopes to enrich CMV-specific T cells. The sequencing used cultured PBMCs, collected from culture after CMV antigen stimulation. The receptors stem from a human donor in good health (CMV status not recorded). Some clones in this sample may be carry-over from other donors' samples.

V gene TRBV7-9 combines with J gene TRBJ1-1; D perhaps matches TRBD1 (5 bases). CDR3 length: 12 residues. Trimming stripped 1 base from V and 9 bases from J, with 9 bases between. Germline CDR1 SEHNR, CDR2 FQNEAQ (reference sequence). CDR3 loop: CASSLVEDKAFF. CDR3 nucleotide sequence: TGTGCCAGCAGCTTAGTCGAGGACAAAGCTTTCTTT.

J is TRBJ1-6 and V is TRBV4-3, with a weak D call TRBD1 (5 bases). This CDR3 has 18 amino acids. V gave up 1 base and J gave up 8 bases, with 21 bases separating them. In germline, CDR1 is LGHNA, CDR2 YSLEER. CDR3 protein: CASSQVLQLRGDHSPLHF. The DNA for the CDR3 is TGCGCCAGCAGCCAAGTCCTACAACTAAGAGGGGACCATTCACCCCTCCACTTT.

The chain is built from TRBV6-1 and TRBJ1-5, with D perhaps TRBD1 (5 bases). Between the trimmed V and J ends, which lost 1 base and 0 bases, there was a span of 13 bases. Per germline, CDR1 MNHNS and CDR2 SASEGT. This CDR3 has 17 amino acids. The CDR3: CASSEEFGHLSNQPQHF. CDR3 in DNA: TGTGCCAGCAGTGAAGAGTTTGGACACCTTAGCAATCAGCCCCAGCATTTT.

This clonotype has a handful of counts. The genes are TRBV19 and TRBJ1-5; 9 nucleotides agree with TRBD1. Germline-derived CDR1 and CDR2 are LNHDA and SQIVND (reference sequence). The J segment lost 4 bases and the V segment lost 6 bases, leaving 7 bases of the junction unmatched. This CDR3 has 15 residues. The CDR3 spells CASRTGQGLNQPQHF. The CDR3 DNA follows: TGTGCCAGTAGGACGGGACAGGGACTAAATCAGCCCCAGCATTTT.

CDR3 in amino acids: CASSLAPSVAGTAYEQYF. Here the CDR3 DNA reads TGTGCCAGCAGCTTAGCCCCCTCCGTAGCGGGAACTGCGTACGAGCAGTACTTC. The rearrangement uses TRBV7-6 and TRBJ2-7, with 8 bases fitting TRBD2. The J segment lost 4 bases and the V segment lost 0 bases, leaving 14 bases of the junction unmatched. Germline-derived CDR1 and CDR2 are SGHVS and FNYEAQ. CDR3 length: 18 residues.

The CDR3 sequence is CASSLTGIETQYF. In DNA form, the CDR3 reads TGTGCCAGCAGCCTGACAGGGATCGAGACCCAGTACTTC. The chain uses TRBV7-9 and TRBJ2-5; 7 bases agree with TRBD1. J was trimmed by 5 bases and V by 5 bases; bases with no gene match: 5. Germline V lookup: CDR1 SEHNR, CDR2 FQNEAQ (reference sequence). The CDR3 extends over 13 amino acids.

This clonotype occurred a few times. This chain links TRBV7-2 with TRBJ2-5, with a weak D call TRBD2 (6 bases). V was shortened by 3 bases and J by 9 bases, with 14 bases between the two germline ends. The CDR3 is made up of 13 amino acids. Germline CDR1 reads SGHTA; CDR2 reads FQGNSA. DNA of the CDR3: TGTGCCAGCAGCTTTCCTAGCGCGCAGCCCCAGTACTTC. Translated, it gives CASSFPSAQPQYF.

The chain carries TRBV10-3 and TRBJ1-3, with a tentative D call TRBD1 (5 bases). The CDR3 totals 14 residues. The ends were cut back, 6 bases at V and 0 bases at J, with 9 bases in the middle. Germline values: CDR1 ENHRY, CDR2 SYGVKD. As DNA, the CDR3 is TGTGCCATCAGCCCGGGGCTCTCTGGAAACACCATATATTTT. It yields the protein CAISPGLSGNTIYF.

The rearrangement joins TRBV4-3 to TRBJ2-2; tentatively, D is TRBD2 (5 bases). CDR3 length: 15 residues. The germline CDR1 and CDR2 sequences are LGHNA and YSLEER. With 3 bases removed from V and 2 bases from J, the gap between germline ends came to 10 bases. The CDR3 spells CASSHLLVNTGELFF. Written as DNA, the CDR3 is TGCGCCAGCAGCCACTTACTAGTAAACACCGGGGAGCTGTTTTTT.

The chain joins TRBV5-6 to TRBJ2-3; TRBD1 matches 8 bases. This CDR3 comprises 15 residues. Germline V gene sequence: CDR1 SGHDT, CDR2 YYEEEE. V was clipped by 6 bases and J by 8 bases; unmatched bases: 14. The chain's CDR3 is CASTSWDRTRGTQYF. In DNA form, the CDR3 reads TGTGCCAGCACCTCTTGGGACAGGACCAGAGGTACGCAGTATTTT.

The sample holds many counts of this clonotype. The chain links TRBV7-2 to TRBJ1-4; unclear D gene. The CDR3 length is 15 residues. Per germline, CDR1 SGHTA and CDR2 FQGNSA. V was shortened by 5 bases and J by 0 bases, with 10 bases between the two germline ends. CDR3: CASSPTPATNEKLFF. The CDR3 region has the DNA TGTGCCAGCAGCCCAACCCCAGCAACTAATGAAAAACTGTTTTTT.

The V and J genes are TRBV19 and TRBJ2-3, with 8 positions matching TRBD2. J lost 2 bases, V lost 9 bases, and 4 bases had no gene match. This CDR3 comprises 13 residues. Germline V gene data show CDR1 as LNHDA and CDR2 as SQIVND (reference sequence). CDR3 DNA sequence: TGTGCCAGCGCGGGGGGAGACACAGATACGCAGTATTTT. Translating gives CASAGGDTDTQYF.

The genes are TRBV4-1 and TRBJ1-6; 9 nucleotides line up with TRBD1. The V gene end was trimmed by 4 bases and the J gene end by 0 bases; junction bases not matched to a gene: 22. Looked up from germline, CDR1 is MGHRA and CDR2 is YSYEKL. The CDR3 is 23 amino acids. This CDR3 is CASSRDLVDRGRLSSSYNSPLHF. In DNA, the CDR3 is TGCGCCAGCAGCCGTGACCTCGTGGACAGGGGCAGACTTAGTAGCTCCTATAATTCACCCCTCCACTTT.

The table lists this clonotype with many counts. The CDR3 DNA sequence: TGTGCCAGCAGCCGGGGGTTTGGGCAGGCGCACTACGAGCAGTACTTC. Translated, it gives CASSRGFGQAHYEQYF. This chain uses TRBV7-2 with TRBJ2-7; TRBD2 is a possible D gene (6 bases). CDR3 length: 16 amino acids. In germline, CDR1 is SGHTA, CDR2 FQGNSA. The ends were cut back, 5 bases at V and 3 bases at J, with 20 bases in the middle.

This clonotype was observed once. The rearrangement links TRBV19 to TRBJ1-4; D gene uncertain. This CDR3 contains 17 residues. Trimming stripped 3 bases from V and 8 bases from J, with 22 bases between. The germline CDR1 and CDR2 sequences are LNHDA and SQIVND (reference sequence). The CDR3 nucleotides read TGTGCCAGTAGTATTACCGGCCCCGCAGGTCCCTACGAAAAACTGTTTTTT. It is translated as CASSITGPAGPYEKLFF.

The chain recombines TRBV2 with TRBJ2-1; TRBD2 might be the D (6 bases). The V end lost 2 bases, the J end lost 7 bases, and 12 bases lay between the germline ends. There are 14 residues in the CDR3. CDR1 and CDR2 (germline): SNHLY, FYNNEI. The CDR3: CASSERDSRNEQFF. The CDR3 nucleotides read TGTGCCAGCAGTGAACGGGACTCACGAAATGAGCAGTTCTTC.

This clonotype was counted only a few times. The chain recombines TRBV7-2 with TRBJ1-1, with D tentatively TRBD1 (5 bases). Trimming stripped 5 bases from V and 6 bases from J, with 16 bases between. Germline CDR1 reads SGHTA; CDR2 reads FQGNSA. The CDR3 consists of 14 residues. This chain's CDR3 is CASSGWAGGAEAFF. The CDR3 coding sequence is TGTGCCAGCAGCGGATGGGCCGGGGGGGCTGAAGCTTTCTTT. The entire variable domain, with the rest obtained from reference TRBV7-2 and TRBJ1-1, is as follows: GAGVSQSPSNKVTEKGKDVELRCDPISGHTALYWYRQSLGQGLEFLIYFQGNSAPDKSGLPSDRFSAERTGGSVSTLTIQRTQQEDSAVYLCASSGWAGGAEAFFGQGTRLTVV.

This clonotype has at least ten counts. The gene calls are TRBV12-3 or TRBV12-4 and TRBJ1-5; weak D call: TRBD1 (5 bases). The CDR3 covers 13 residues. The V end was cut by 5 bases, the J end by 4 bases, with 9 bases between. The CDR3 DNA follows: TGTGCCAGCAGTCTACAGGTGAATCAGCCCCAGCATTTT. It translates to CASSLQVNQPQHF.

The V and J genes are TRBV11-2 and TRBJ2-5; 10 bases are shared with TRBD2. The CDR3 is 15 residues long. V shed 3 bases, J shed 4 bases, and the junction held 5 bases outside the gene matches. The V gene's germline CDR1 is SGHAT and CDR2 FQNNGV. CDR3 bases: TGTGCCAGCAGCTTTAGGCTAGCGGGAGCAGAGACCCAGTACTTC. Translation: CASSFRLAGAETQYF.

J is TRBJ1-3 and V is TRBV29-1; D is ambiguous. This CDR3 has 13 amino acids. Germline V gene data show CDR1 as SQVTM and CDR2 as ANQGSEA. Trimming left V 5 bases short and J 0 bases short, with 8 bases between. The CDR3 spells CSVMRASGNTIYF. As DNA, the CDR3 is TGCAGCGTTATGAGGGCCTCTGGAAACACCATATATTTT.

This clonotype was recorded at least ten times. The rearrangement uses TRBV7-2 and TRBJ1-4, with 9 nucleotides matching TRBD1. Per the germline V gene, CDR1 is SGHTA and CDR2 is FQGNSA. The CDR3 has 16 amino acids. The V gene end was trimmed by 5 bases and the J gene end by 8 bases; junction bases not matched to a gene: 12. Here the CDR3 reads CASSPWGQGIEEKLFF. The CDR3 DNA sequence: TGTGCCAGCAGCCCATGGGGACAGGGAATAGAGGAAAAACTGTTTTTT.

V is TRBV28 and J is TRBJ2-1, with a weak D call TRBD2 (5 bases). V gave up 7 bases and J gave up 7 bases, with 20 bases separating them. The CDR3 has 15 amino acids. The germline gives CDR1 MDHEN, CDR2 SYDVKM. CDR3 protein: CASKQGLAPRNEQFF. In DNA, the CDR3 is TGTGCCAGCAAACAAGGACTCGCCCCCCGAAATGAGCAGTTCTTC.

This sequence joins TRBV4-1 and TRBJ2-1, with D possibly matching TRBD2 (7 bases). The V gene lost 2 bases and the J gene lost 10 bases, with 21 bases spanning the gap. Germline loops: CDR1 MGHRA, CDR2 YSYEKL. CDR3 length: 16 residues. CDR3 sequence: CASSQPRDGGPREQFF. The CDR3, as DNA: TGCGCCAGCAGCCAACCGAGGGACGGGGGGCCACGGGAGCAGTTCTTC.

The rearrangement links TRBV6-5 to TRBJ1-1, with 8 bases that match TRBD1. Germline V lookup: CDR1 MNHEY, CDR2 SVGAGI. V lost 2 bases to trimming and J lost 10 bases; unmatched junction nucleotides: 6. This CDR3 has 13 amino acids. CDR3 nucleotides: TGTGCCAGCAGTTACAGCAGGGGGCGCCTAGCTTTCTTT. Its translation is CASSYSRGRLAFF.

This clonotype was seen only a few times. The J gene is TRBJ2-2, the V gene TRBV6-6; TRBD2 aligns across 10 bases. The CDR3 runs 14 residues. The trim removed 6 bases at V and 7 bases at J, leaving 5 bases unmatched. The germline V gene has CDR1 MNHNY and CDR2 SVGAGI (reference sequence). CDR3 sequence: CASSAEREGGELFF. CDR3 DNA sequence: TGTGCCAGCAGCGCCGAGCGGGAGGGCGGGGAGCTGTTTTTT.

The chain combines TRBV2 with TRBJ2-7, with TRBD2 matching 10 bases. Germline values: CDR1 SNHLY, CDR2 FYNNEI. Trimming removed 6 bases from V and 5 bases from J; junction bases left unmatched: 10. The CDR3 is 15 residues long. The CDR3 is CASRPPSGSINEQYF. CDR3 nucleotide sequence: TGTGCCAGCAGACCTCCTAGCGGGAGTATCAACGAGCAGTACTTC.